This T cell receptor (beta chain) was retrieved from a study of blood T cell repertoires in COVID-19. CDR3 length: 16 residues. Losses at the gene ends were 5 bases for V and 3 bases for J; bases not matched to a gene: 10. Germline assignment: CDR1 SGHVS and CDR2 FQNEAQ. Study processing details: Reference gene primers were amplified, and this amplification served to estimate nucleated cell counts. Sequencing used immunoSEQ multiplex PCR; TCRdb keeps in-frame clones, though not all of them. V, J and clone size are those of that table, while D and trimming were read from the DNA. The sample shows 60,000 to 65,000 clones, roughly 72% of them seen only once.

The clonotype originates from a woman in her seventies with COVID-19, enrolled during active disease. The genes are TRBV7-8 and TRBJ2-7, with 10 nucleotides matching TRBD1. Specimen: peripheral blood. The CDR3 loop reads CASSPGGGQGGYEQYF. The CDR3 coding sequence is TGTGCCAGCAGCCCCGGCGGCGGACAGGGGGGCTACGAGCAGTACTTC.